The present T cell receptor (beta chain) was sequenced within a study of blood T cell repertoires in COVID-19. Study background: Whether acute or convalescent, the COVID-19 samples came from the United States, Italy and Spain. PBMCs, B-cell-depleted T cells, or T cells provided the cDNA or gDNA that made up the material.

Patients at the Seattle site were enrolled during active infection and followed longitudinally. Original handling: Reference gene primer amplification gave nucleated cell count estimates. Libraries were prepared by immunoSEQ multiplex PCR; TCRdb keeps only in-frame clonotypes and omits some of them. The V and J calls and clone size are taken from that table; D and trimming were inferred from the DNA. The sample lists 250,000 to 350,000 clones; around nine tenths were seen once. V lost 3 bases, J lost 0 bases, and 14 bases lay in between. The CDR3 loop spans 17 amino acids. The germline V gene has CDR1 LNHDA and CDR2 SQIVND (reference sequence).

The sample taken for sequencing was peripheral blood. V is TRBV19 and J is TRBJ2-2; TRBD2 is a possible D gene (6 bases). This receptor was identified in a woman in her twenties or thirties with COVID-19, enrolled during active disease. The CDR3, as DNA: TGTGCCAGTAGTATGTGGGGGGAGACATCGAACACCGGGGAGCTGTTTTTT. Protein: CASSMWGETSNTGELFF.